This TCR beta chain was observed in a study of human T cells and chemical hapten exposure. Study-level background: Recorded diagnoses among the mostly female patients were alopecia areata, totalis or universalis.

CDR3 length: 12 residues. Between the trimmed V and J ends, which lost 0 bases and 9 bases, there was a span of 6 bases. Germline CDR1 and CDR2: LGHNA and YSLEER. Noted time point: patch test 1, 2 weeks after DPC sensitization. Treatment meaning: therapeutic diphenylcyclopropenone sensitization with weekly scalp DPC. Patch tests were applied only after blood draws. Under the authors' procedure: A per-sample median of around 100,000 TCRs was observed, with a range of roughly 20,000 to 690,600. TCRdb re-analysed the RACE reads in MiXCR, keeping a single row per CDR3 protein. For this entry, the V and J calls and clone size follow TCRdb and not the study's own pipeline. The profile covers 85,000 to 100,000 distinct CDR3 sequences, with 9.5% to 15% appearing a single time and approximately 2% taken by the ten largest. This clonotype was seen at least ten times. Its antigen is as yet unknown. Whole-study results and caveats: Among expanded TCRs, significantly more large CDR3 similarity clusters formed than among controls.

This receptor was identified in a woman between 40 and 50 years old with alopecia areata. Some clones in this sample may be carry-over from other donors' samples. The sample in question was whole blood, obtained in connection with sensitization to the hapten diphenylcyclopropenone (DPC). The rearrangement joins TRBV4-3 to TRBJ2-1, with D unresolved. CDR3 loop: CASSQDWGEQFF. The CDR3 DNA sequence: TGCGCCAGCAGCCAAGATTGGGGTGAGCAGTTCTTC.